Each of the 10 T cell receptor beta chains below was sequenced from the same sample in a study of cytomegalovirus exposure and HLA in healthy donors. The PCR ran on 60 Vbeta and 13 Jbeta primers. Assay: immunoSEQ multiplex PCR; the TCRdb copy retains only in-frame clones and omits some. The top ten clones hold roughly 6.3% of a sample with about 130,000 clones, about 74% of them seen once. The sample taken for sequencing was PBMCs. All receptors come from a woman aged 45-59 years in good health and CMV-seropositive.

The chain employs TRBV7-2 and TRBJ1-4; TRBD1 agrees at 10 bases. After removal of 6 bases from V and 8 bases from J, the junction contained 3 bases not matched to a gene. The CDR3 spans 13 residues. Looked up from germline, CDR1 is SGHTA and CDR2 is FQGNSA. CDR3 sequence reads: CASRGQGYEKLFF. Here the CDR3 DNA reads TGTGCCAGCAGGGGACAGGGGTACGAAAAACTGTTTTTT.

The chain is built from TRBV6-5 and TRBJ2-3, with D possibly TRBD2 on 6 matching bases. Germline-derived CDR1 and CDR2 are MNHEY and SVGAGI. This CDR3 contains 14 residues. V lost 4 bases, J lost 1 base, and 9 bases lay in between. DNA of the CDR3: TGTGCCAGCAGTTCGGCTAGCGGCACAGATACGCAGTATTTT. The encoded protein is CASSSASGTDTQYF.

The gene calls are TRBV27 and TRBJ1-6; TRBD1 matches 7 bases. Germline loops: CDR1 MNHEY, CDR2 SMNVEV (reference sequence). The CDR3 spans 14 residues. J lost 9 bases, V lost 7 bases, and 9 bases had no gene match. CDR3: CASKSETGPSPLHF. As DNA, the CDR3 is TGTGCCAGCAAAAGTGAGACAGGGCCTTCACCCCTCCACTTT.

The gene calls are TRBV4-2 and TRBJ2-3, with D possibly TRBD2 on 5 matching bases. The germline V and J ends were trimmed by 4 bases and 4 bases, with 12 bases remaining between them. Per germline, CDR1 LGHNA and CDR2 YNFKEQ. This CDR3 contains 14 residues. This CDR3 reads CASSPTRIADTQYF. The CDR3 bases are TGTGCCAGCAGCCCCACTAGGATCGCAGATACGCAGTATTTT.

The chain is built from TRBV6-5 and TRBJ2-1; D remains unclear. Trimming took off 6 bases at V and 5 bases at J, with 8 bases between the two ends. The CDR3 is made up of 12 amino acids. Germline loops: CDR1 MNHEY, CDR2 SVGAGI. CDR3 amino acids: CASSTTNNEQFF. CDR3 in DNA: TGTGCCAGCAGCACGACAAACAATGAGCAGTTCTTC.

Only one count was recorded for this clone. A read error may produce the germline difference seen at one junction end. This chain links TRBV2 with TRBJ1-6; possible D gene TRBD1, 5 bases. From germline, CDR1 is SNHLY and CDR2 FYNNEI. The CDR3 spans 16 residues. Here the CDR3 reads CARRLDTVSYNSPLHF. Written as DNA, the CDR3 is TGTGCCCGCAGGCTGGACACCGTCTCCTATAATTCACCCCTCCACTTT. Using reference TRBV2 and TRBJ1-6 for the parts outside the CDR3, the full variable domain is EPEVTQTPSHQVTQMGQEVILRCVPISNHLYFYWYRQILGQKVEFLVSFYNNEISEKSEIFDDQFSVERPDGSNFTLKIRSTKLEDSAMYFCARRLDTVSYNSPLHFGNGTRLTVT.

The chain carries TRBV12-5 and TRBJ2-7; D remains unclear. This CDR3 is 13 amino acids long. The germline CDR1 and CDR2 sequences are LGHNT and FRNRAP. V was pared by 3 bases and J by 0 bases, with 6 bases between. The CDR3 sequence is CASGFSISYEQYF. The CDR3 coding sequence is TGTGCTAGTGGTTTTTCTATCTCCTACGAGCAGTACTTC.

The chain couples TRBV2 to TRBJ1-5; D gene unclear. The germline gives CDR1 SNHLY, CDR2 FYNNEI. There are 11 residues in the CDR3. The germline V and J ends were trimmed by 6 bases and 4 bases, with 4 bases remaining between them. This CDR3 is CASRQNQPQHF. DNA of the CDR3: TGTGCCAGCAGGCAGAATCAGCCCCAGCATTTT.

The gene calls are TRBV4-3 and TRBJ1-5; D not certain. This CDR3 is 15 amino acids long. Trimming removed 0 bases at V and 8 bases at J, with 14 bases between. Germline V gene sequence: CDR1 LGHNA, CDR2 YSLEER. CDR3 loop: CASSQDIGSGKPQHF. The DNA for the CDR3 is TGCGCCAGCAGCCAAGATATCGGGTCCGGAAAGCCCCAGCATTTT.

V gene TRBV18 combines with J gene TRBJ2-2; D is perhaps TRBD1 (6 bases). Germline CDR1 KGHSH, CDR2 LQKENI. Trimming removed 3 bases at V and 4 bases at J, with 15 bases between. This CDR3 has 16 amino acids. As DNA, the CDR3 is TGTGCCAGCTCACCGAGTTTGACCAGGGGCACCGGGGAGCTGTTTTTT. Its protein product is CASSPSLTRGTGELFF. The full variable domain, in which reference TRBV18 and TRBJ2-2 provide the parts outside the CDR3, is NAGVMQNPRHLVRRRGQEARLRCSPMKGHSHVYWYRQLPEEGLKFMVYLQKENIIDESGMPKERFSAEFPKEGPSILRIQQVVRGDSAAYFCASSPSLTRGTGELFFGEGSRLTVL.